These T cell receptor beta chains were read from a single sample in a study of T cell responses to AZD1222 COVID-19 vaccine. The protocol was immunoSEQ multiplex PCR, while the TCRdb copy is restricted to in-frame clones and leaves out a portion. The table lists about 83,000 clones, around nine tenths of them singletons, with roughly 4.3% in the top ten. The input for sequencing was peripheral blood, taken on day 0 of MenACWY control vaccination. These receptors all stem from an adult in good health. The CDR3 runs from the conserved cysteine through the conserved F or W. D genes are given only for firm matches. A clone size is listed for some rows: how often the clone was seen (once, few, many), or a class if it is expanded.

v_call	clone_size	j_call	d_call	cdr3_aa	cdr3_nt
TRBV19	-	TRBJ2-2	-	CASSISFTGELFF	TGTGCCAGTAGTATATCCTTTACCGGGGAGCTGTTTTTT
TRBV28	-	TRBJ2-7	-	CASSPMYRNSYEQYF	TGTGCCAGCAGTCCAATGTACAGGAACTCCTACGAGCAGTACTTC
TRBV10-1	-	TRBJ2-4	-	CASSESADVNIQYF	TGCGCCAGCAGTGAGTCGGCTGACGTAAACATTCAGTACTTC
TRBV18	-	TRBJ1-1	-	CASSPSQVNTEAFF	TGTGCCAGCTCACCCTCGCAGGTGAACACTGAAGCTTTCTTT
TRBV19	-	TRBJ2-7	-	CASSRGNEQYF	TGTGCCAGTAGCCGGGGTAACGAGCAGTACTTC
TRBV9	-	TRBJ2-1	-	CASSPRLGVENEQFF	TGTGCCAGCAGCCCCCGACTAGGGGTCGAGAATGAGCAGTTCTTC
TRBV5-1	-	TRBJ2-7	-	CASLGYEQYF	TGCGCCAGCCTAGGGTACGAGCAGTACTTC
TRBV27	-	TRBJ1-2	-	CASSSTGGGAYTF	TGTGCCAGCAGTTCGACTGGTGGGGGGGCCTACACCTTC
TRBV6-2/TRBV6-3	-	TRBJ2-5	TRBD2	CASSYRGLAGPQETQYF	TGTGCCAGCAGTTACCGGGGACTAGCGGGACCGCAAGAGACCCAGTACTTC
TRBV3-1/TRBV3-2	-	TRBJ1-3	-	CASSQVAPSGNTIYF	TGTGCCAGCAGCCAAGTTGCGCCTTCTGGAAACACCATATATTTT
TRBV13	once	TRBJ1-2	TRBD1	CASSLRGTANYGYTF	TGTGCCAGCAGCTTAAGGGGGACAGCGAACTATGGCTACACCTTC